Reported below is one TCR beta chain. The CDR3 totals 12 residues. V gave up 6 bases and J gave up 7 bases; unmatched junction bases: 6. The germline V gene encodes CDR1 MGHRA and CDR2 YSYEKL. Time point defined: persistent/refractory GD, antithyroid drugs over 5 years with positive TRAb. Construction of the TCR library relied on RNA isolated from PBMCs. Graves' disease diagnosis relied on American Thyroid Association guidelines. The sample belongs to a study of regulatory T cells in long-lasting Graves disease. CDR3 regions were amplified by Arm-PCR using iRepertoire HTBI primers to build TCR beta libraries. In TCRdb, the multiplex PCR reads were re-called with MiXCR into one record per CDR3 protein. The table shows around 500,000 distinct CDR3 sequences, with more than 20% occurring only once.

The V and J genes are TRBV4-1 and TRBJ2-7; 7 bases are shared with TRBD2. This receptor was identified in a female donor with Graves disease. This sample comprised peripheral blood mononuclear cells (PBMCs), obtained when the disease was refractory, from a patient treated with antithyroid drugs. The CDR3 bases are TGCGCCAGCAGGTCGGGAGGAGGGGAGCAGTACTTC. Protein sequence: CASRSGGGEQYF.